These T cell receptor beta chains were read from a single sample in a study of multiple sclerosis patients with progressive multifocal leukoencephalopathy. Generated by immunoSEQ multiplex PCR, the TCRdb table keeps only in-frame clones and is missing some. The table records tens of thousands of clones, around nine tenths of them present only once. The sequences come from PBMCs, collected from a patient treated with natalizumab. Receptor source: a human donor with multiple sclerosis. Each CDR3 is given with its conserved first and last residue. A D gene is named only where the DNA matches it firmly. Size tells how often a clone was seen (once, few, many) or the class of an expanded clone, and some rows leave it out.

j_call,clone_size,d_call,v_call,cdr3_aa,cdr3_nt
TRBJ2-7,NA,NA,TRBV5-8,CASSLGYFGSSYEQYF,TGTGCCAGCAGCTTGGGGTATTTCGGGAGCTCCTACGAGCAGTACTTC
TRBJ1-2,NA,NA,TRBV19,CASSPLGDYGYTF,TGTGCCAGTAGTCCTCTGGGTGACTATGGCTACACCTTC
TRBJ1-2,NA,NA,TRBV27,CASSFRGAVGGYTF,TGTGCCAGCAGTTTTCGGGGGGCTGTTGGAGGCTACACCTTC
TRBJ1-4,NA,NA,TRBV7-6,CASRAGTTNEKLFF,TGTGCCAGCAGGGCCGGGACAACTAATGAAAAACTGTTTTTT
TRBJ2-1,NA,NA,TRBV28,CAIRPSTYNEQFF,TGTGCCATCCGCCCCTCGACCTACAATGAGCAGTTCTTC
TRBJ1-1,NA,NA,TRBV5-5,CASSPVGPRNTEAFF,TGTGCCAGCAGCCCCGTGGGACCGCGGAACACTGAAGCTTTCTTT
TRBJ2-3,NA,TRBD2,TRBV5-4,CASRGTSGTDTQYF,TGTGCCTCCCGGGGAACTAGCGGCACAGATACGCAGTATTTT
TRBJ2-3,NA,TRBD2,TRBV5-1,CASSLTSVGTDTQYF,TGCGCCAGCAGCTTGACTAGCGTTGGCACAGATACGCAGTATTTT
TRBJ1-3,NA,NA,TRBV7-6,CASSLPTISGNTIYF,TGTGCCAGCAGCCTTCCCACGATTTCTGGAAACACCATATATTTT
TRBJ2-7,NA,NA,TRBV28,CASKTAFSSYEQYF,TGTGCCAGCAAGACAGCTTTTAGCTCCTACGAGCAGTACTTC
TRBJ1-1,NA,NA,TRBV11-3,CASKGRQGAEAFF,TGTGCCAGCAAGGGGCGGCAGGGCGCTGAAGCTTTCTTT
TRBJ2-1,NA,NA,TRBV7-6,CASSWGQANEQFF,TGTGCCAGCAGCTGGGGCCAAGCCAATGAGCAGTTCTTC
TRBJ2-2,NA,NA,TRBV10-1,CASSERPNTGELFF,TGCGCCAGCAGTGAGAGGCCGAACACCGGGGAGCTGTTTTTT
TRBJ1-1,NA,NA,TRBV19,CASSPDIAGTEAFF,TGTGCCAGTAGTCCTGACATTGCGGGGACTGAAGCTTTCTTT
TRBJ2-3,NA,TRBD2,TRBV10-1,CASSASGGTYTQYF,TGCGCCAGCAGTGCTAGCGGGGGGACATATACGCAGTATTTT
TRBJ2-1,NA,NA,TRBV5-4,CASSVDSFSYNEQFF,TGTGCCAGCAGCGTTGACAGCTTCTCCTACAATGAGCAGTTCTTC
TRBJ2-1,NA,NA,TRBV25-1,CASSEIGEGGNEQFF,TGTGCCAGCAGTGAAATTGGCGAAGGCGGCAATGAGCAGTTCTTC
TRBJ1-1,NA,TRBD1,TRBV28,CASSFPGTGIGTEAFF,TGTGCCAGCAGTTTTCCCGGGACAGGGATTGGGACTGAAGCTTTCTTT
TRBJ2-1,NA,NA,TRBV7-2,CASSSEDLSYNEQFF,TGTGCCAGCAGCTCAGAGGACCTCTCCTACAATGAGCAGTTCTTC
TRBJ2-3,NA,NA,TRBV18,CASSPRDFTDTQYF,TGTGCCAGCTCACCTAGGGACTTCACAGATACGCAGTATTTT
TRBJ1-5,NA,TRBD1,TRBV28,CASRGTGGEQPQHF,TGTGCCAGCAGGGGGACAGGGGGCGAACAGCCCCAGCATTTT
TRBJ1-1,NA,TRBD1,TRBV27,CASLTGLGTEAFF,TGTGCCAGTCTGACAGGGCTGGGAACTGAAGCTTTCTTT
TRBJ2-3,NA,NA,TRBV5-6,CASSLVAGSNTDTQYF,TGTGCCAGCAGCTTGGTGGCGGGCAGTAACACAGATACGCAGTATTTT
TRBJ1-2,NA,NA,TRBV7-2,CASSFGQWGSNYGYTF,TGTGCCAGCAGCTTCGGGCAATGGGGATCTAACTATGGCTACACCTTC
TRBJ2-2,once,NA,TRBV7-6,CASSPRAQAGELFF,TGTGCCAGCAGCCCCCGGGCCCAGGCCGGGGAGCTGTTTTTT
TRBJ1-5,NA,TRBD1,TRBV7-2,CASSTDRVGNQPQHF,TGTGCCAGCAGCACCGACAGGGTAGGGAATCAGCCCCAGCATTTT
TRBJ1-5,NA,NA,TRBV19,CASSIRRQVGRLYQPQHF,TGTGCCAGTAGTATACGGAGGCAGGTAGGACGGCTCTATCAGCCCCAGCATTTT